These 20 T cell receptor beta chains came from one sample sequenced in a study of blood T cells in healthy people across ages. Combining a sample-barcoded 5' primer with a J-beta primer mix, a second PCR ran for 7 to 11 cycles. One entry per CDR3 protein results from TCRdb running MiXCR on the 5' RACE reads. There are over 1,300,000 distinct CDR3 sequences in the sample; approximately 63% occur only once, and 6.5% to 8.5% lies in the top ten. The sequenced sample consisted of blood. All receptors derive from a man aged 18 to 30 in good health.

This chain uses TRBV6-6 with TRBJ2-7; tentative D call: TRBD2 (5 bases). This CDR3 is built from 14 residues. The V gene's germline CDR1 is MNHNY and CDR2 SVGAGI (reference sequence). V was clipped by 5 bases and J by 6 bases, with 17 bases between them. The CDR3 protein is CASSRTGSTSEQYF. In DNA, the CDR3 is TGTGCCAGCAGTCGGACGGGGAGTACCTCCGAGCAGTACTTC.

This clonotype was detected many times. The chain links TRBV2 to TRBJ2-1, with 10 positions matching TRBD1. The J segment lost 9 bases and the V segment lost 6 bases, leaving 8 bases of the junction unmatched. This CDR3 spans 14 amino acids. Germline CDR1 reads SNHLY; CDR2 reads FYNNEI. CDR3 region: CASRTGTGAVEQFF. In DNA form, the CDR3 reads TGTGCCAGCAGAACCGGGACAGGGGCGGTTGAGCAGTTCTTC.

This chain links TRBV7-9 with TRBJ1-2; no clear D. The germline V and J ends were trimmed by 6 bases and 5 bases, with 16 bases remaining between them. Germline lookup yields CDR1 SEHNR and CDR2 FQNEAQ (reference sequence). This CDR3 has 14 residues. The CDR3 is CASRNSRRTYGYTF. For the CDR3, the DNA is TGTGCCAGCAGGAATTCCAGACGCACATATGGCTACACCTTC. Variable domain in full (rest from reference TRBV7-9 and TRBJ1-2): DTGVSQNPRHKITKRGQNVTFRCDPISEHNRLYWYRQTLGQGPEFLTYFQNEAQLEKSRLLSDRFSAERPKGSFSTLEIQRTEQGDSAMYLCASRNSRRTYGYTFGSGTRLTVV.

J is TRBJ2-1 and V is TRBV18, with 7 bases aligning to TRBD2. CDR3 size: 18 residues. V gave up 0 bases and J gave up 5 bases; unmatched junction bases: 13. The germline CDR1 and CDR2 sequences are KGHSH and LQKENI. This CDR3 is CASSPPARTRAGNNEQFF. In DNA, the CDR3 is TGTGCCAGCTCACCACCGGCCAGGACACGAGCGGGAAACAATGAGCAGTTCTTC.

The CDR3 is CASSRAGGIYEQYF. CDR3 sequence (DNA): TGTGCCAGTAGTAGAGCGGGAGGAATCTACGAGCAGTACTTC. The chain carries TRBV19 and TRBJ2-7; 9 positions agree with TRBD2. This CDR3 contains 14 residues. Germline V gene data show CDR1 as LNHDA and CDR2 as SQIVND (reference sequence). V lost 4 bases and J lost 3; bases outside the gene matches: 4.

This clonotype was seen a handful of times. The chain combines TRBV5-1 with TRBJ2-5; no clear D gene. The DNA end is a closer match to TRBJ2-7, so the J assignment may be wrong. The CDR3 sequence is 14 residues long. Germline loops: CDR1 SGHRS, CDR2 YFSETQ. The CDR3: CASSLRGPLYEQYF. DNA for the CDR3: TGCGCCAGCAGCTTGCGTGGGCCCCTCTACGAGCAGTACTTC.

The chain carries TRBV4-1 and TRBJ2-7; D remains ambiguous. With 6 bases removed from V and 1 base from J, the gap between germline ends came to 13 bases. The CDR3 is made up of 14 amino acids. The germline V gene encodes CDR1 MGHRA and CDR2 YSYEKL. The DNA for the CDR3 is TGCGCCAGCAGTCCCTTTGAGGTATCCTACGAGCAGTACTTC. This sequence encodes CASSPFEVSYEQYF.

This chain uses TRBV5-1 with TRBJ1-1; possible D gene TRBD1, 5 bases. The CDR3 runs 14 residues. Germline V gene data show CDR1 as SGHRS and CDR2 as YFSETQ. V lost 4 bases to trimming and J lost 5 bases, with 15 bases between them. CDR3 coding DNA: TGCGCCAGCAGCCTGAGGGACGTGGGGACTGAAGCTTTCTTT. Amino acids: CASSLRDVGTEAFF.

In nucleotides, the CDR3 is TGTGCCAGCAGTACCTTTGACAGCCATAGCAATCAGCCCCAGCATTTT. It codes for CASSTFDSHSNQPQHF. This chain connects TRBV12-3 or TRBV12-4 to TRBJ1-5, with a tentative D call TRBD1 (5 bases). Trimming removed 5 bases from V and 0 bases from J, with 14 bases in between. The CDR3 runs 16 residues.

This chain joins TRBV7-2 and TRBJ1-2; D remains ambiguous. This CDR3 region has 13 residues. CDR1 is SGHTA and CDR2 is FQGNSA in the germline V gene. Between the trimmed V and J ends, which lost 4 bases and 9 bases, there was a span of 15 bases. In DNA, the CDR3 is TGTGCCAGCAGCTACGTCCAGGAATCTAGCTACACCTTC. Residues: CASSYVQESSYTF. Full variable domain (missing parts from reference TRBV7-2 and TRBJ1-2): GAGVSQSPSNKVTEKGKDVELRCDPISGHTALYWYRQSLGQGLEFLIYFQGNSAPDKSGLPSDRFSAERTGGSVSTLTIQRTQQEDSAVYLCASSYVQESSYTFGSGTRLTVV.

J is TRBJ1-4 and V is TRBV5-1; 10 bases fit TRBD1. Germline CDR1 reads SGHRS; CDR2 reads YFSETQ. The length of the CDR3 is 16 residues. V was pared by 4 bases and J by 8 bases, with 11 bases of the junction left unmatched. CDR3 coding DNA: TGCGCCAGCAGCCCTCTCCCCGGGACAGGGGTAGAAAAACTGTTTTTT. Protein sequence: CASSPLPGTGVEKLFF.

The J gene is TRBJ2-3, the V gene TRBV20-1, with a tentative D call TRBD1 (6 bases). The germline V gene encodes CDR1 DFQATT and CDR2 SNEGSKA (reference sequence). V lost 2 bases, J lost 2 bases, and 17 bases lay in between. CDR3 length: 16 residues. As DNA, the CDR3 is TGCAGTGCTAGACTCTTGGGACACCAATCCACAGATACGCAGTATTTT. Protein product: CSARLLGHQSTDTQYF.

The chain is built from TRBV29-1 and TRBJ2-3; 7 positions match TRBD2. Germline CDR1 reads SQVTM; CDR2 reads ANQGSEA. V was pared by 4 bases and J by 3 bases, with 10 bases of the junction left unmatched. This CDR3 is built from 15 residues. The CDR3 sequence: CSVALAGEETDTQYF. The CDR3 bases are TGCAGCGTTGCTCTCGCGGGAGAGGAGACAGATACGCAGTATTTT.

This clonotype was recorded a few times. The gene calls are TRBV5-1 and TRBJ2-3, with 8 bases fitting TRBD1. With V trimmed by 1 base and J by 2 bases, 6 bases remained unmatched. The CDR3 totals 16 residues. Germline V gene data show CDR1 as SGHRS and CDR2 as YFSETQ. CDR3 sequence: CASSLRRQGNTDTQYF. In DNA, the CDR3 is TGCGCCAGCAGCTTGCGGCGACAGGGGAACACAGATACGCAGTATTTT. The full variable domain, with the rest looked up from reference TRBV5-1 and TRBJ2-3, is KAGVTQTPRYLIKTRGQQVTLSCSPISGHRSVSWYQQTPGQGLQFLFEYFSETQRNKGNFPGRFSGRQFSNSRSEMNVSTLELGDSALYLCASSLRRQGNTDTQYFGPGTRLTVL.

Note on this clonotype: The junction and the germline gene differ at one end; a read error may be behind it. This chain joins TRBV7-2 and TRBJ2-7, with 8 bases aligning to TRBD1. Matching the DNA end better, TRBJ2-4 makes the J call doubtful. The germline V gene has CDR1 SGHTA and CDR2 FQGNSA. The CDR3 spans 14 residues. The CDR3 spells CAGSPRDRRHIQYF. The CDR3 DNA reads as TGTGCCGGCAGCCCCCGGGACAGGAGGCACATTCAGTACTTC.

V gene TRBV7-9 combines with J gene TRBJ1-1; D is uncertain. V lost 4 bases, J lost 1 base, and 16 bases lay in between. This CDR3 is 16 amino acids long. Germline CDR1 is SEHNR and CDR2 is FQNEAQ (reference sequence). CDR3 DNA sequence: TGTGCCAGCAGCTCATGGCCCCACGAGACGAACACTGAAGCTTTCTTT. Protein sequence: CASSSWPHETNTEAFF.

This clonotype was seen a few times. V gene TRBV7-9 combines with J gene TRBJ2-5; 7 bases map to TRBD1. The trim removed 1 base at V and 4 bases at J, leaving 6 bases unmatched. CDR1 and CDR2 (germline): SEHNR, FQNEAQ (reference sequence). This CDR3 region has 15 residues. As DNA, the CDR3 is TGTGCCAGCAGCTTAGGCGGCTGGGACAGAGAGACCCAGTACTTC. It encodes CASSLGGWDRETQYF.

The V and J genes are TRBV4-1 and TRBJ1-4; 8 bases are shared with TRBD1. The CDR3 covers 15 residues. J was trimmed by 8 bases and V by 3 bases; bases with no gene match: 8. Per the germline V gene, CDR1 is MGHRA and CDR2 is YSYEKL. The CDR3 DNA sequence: TGCGCCAGCAGCCACCCGACAGGGGAGGAGGAAAAACTGTTTTTT. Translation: CASSHPTGEEEKLFF.

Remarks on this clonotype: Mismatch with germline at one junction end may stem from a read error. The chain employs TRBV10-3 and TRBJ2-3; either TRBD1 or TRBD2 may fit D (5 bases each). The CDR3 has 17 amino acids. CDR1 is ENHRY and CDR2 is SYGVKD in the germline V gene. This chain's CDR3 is CTISESTGGRGRDTQYF. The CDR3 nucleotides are TGTACCATCAGTGAGTCGACGGGCGGACGGGGCAGAGATACGCAGTATTTT.

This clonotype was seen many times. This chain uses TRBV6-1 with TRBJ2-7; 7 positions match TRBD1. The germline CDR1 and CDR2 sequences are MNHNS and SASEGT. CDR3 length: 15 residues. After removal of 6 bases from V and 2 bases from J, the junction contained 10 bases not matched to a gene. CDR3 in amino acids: CASRPQTGTAYEQYF. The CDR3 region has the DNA TGTGCCAGCAGACCGCAGACCGGGACAGCCTACGAGCAGTACTTC.